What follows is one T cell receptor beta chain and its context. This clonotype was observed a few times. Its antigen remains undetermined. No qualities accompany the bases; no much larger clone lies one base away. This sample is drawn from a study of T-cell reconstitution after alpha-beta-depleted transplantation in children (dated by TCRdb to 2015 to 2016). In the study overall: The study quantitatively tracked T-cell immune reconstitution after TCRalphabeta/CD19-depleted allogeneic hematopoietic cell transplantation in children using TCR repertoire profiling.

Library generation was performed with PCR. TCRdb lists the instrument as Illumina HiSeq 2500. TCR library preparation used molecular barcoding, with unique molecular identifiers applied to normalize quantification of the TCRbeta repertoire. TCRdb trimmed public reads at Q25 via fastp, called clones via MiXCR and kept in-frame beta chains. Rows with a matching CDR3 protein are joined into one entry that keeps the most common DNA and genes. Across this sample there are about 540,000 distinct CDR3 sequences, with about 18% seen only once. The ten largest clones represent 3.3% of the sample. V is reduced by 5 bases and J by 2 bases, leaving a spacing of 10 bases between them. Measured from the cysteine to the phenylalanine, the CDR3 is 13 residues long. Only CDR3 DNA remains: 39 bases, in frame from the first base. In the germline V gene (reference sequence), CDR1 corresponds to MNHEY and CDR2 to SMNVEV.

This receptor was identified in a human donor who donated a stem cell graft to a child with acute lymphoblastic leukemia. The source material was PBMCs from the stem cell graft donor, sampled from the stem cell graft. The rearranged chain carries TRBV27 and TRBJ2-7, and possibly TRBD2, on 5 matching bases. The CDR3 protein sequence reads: CASSPGNTYEQYF. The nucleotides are TGTGCCAGCAGTCCCGGGAATACCTACGAGCAGTACTTC.